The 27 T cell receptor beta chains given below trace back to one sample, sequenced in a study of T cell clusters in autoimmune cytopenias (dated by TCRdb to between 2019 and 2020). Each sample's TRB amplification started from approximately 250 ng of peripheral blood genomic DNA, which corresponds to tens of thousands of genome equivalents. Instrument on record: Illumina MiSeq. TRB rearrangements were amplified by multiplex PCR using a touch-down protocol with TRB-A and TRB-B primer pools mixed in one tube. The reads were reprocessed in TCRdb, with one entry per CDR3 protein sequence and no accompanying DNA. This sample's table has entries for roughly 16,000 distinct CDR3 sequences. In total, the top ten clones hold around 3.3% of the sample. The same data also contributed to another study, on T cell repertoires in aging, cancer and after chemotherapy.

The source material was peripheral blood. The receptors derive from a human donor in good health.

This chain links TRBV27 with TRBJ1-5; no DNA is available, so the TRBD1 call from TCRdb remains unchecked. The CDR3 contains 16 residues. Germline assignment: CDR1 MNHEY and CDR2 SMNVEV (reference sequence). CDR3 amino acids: CASSPRGEEGNQPQHF.

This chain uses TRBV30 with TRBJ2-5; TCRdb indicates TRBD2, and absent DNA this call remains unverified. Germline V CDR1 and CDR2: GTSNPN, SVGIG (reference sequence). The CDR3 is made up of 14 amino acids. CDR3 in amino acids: CAWGGGSLQETQYF.

This chain's CDR3 is CASSRDRGEPQHF. The chain uses TRBV6-5 and TRBJ1-5; checking the TCRdb D call of TRBD1 is not possible without DNA. CDR3 size: 13 residues. Germline assignment: CDR1 MNHEY and CDR2 SVGAGI.

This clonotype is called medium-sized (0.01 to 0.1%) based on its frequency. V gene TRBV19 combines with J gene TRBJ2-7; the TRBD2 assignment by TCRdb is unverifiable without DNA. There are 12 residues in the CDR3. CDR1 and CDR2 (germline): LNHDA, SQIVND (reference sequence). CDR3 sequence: CASAGLAHEQYF.

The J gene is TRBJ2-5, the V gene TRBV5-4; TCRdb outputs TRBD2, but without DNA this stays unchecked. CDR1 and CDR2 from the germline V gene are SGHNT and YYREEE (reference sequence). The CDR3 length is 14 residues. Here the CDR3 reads CASSLLAGEETQYF.

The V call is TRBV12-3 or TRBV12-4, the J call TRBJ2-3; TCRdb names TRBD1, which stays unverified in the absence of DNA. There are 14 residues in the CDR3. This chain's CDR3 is CASSFREGADTQYF.

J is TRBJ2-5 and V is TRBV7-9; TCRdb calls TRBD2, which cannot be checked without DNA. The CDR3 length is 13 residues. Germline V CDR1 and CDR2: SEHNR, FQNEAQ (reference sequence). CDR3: CASSFGGLETQYF. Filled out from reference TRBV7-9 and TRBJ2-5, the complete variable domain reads DTGVSQNPRHKITKRGQNVTFRCDPISEHNRLYWYRQTLGQGPEFLTYFQNEAQLEKSRLLSDRFSAERPKGSFSTLEIQRTEQGDSAMYLCASSFGGLETQYFGPGTRLLVL.

The CDR3 protein is CASSESFPGGSYEQYF. The gene calls are TRBV6-5 and TRBJ2-7. From germline, CDR1 is MNHEY and CDR2 SVGAGI. This CDR3 has 16 amino acids.

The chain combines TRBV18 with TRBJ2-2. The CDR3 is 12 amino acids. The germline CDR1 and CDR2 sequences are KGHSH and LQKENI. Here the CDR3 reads CASSVFTGELFF.

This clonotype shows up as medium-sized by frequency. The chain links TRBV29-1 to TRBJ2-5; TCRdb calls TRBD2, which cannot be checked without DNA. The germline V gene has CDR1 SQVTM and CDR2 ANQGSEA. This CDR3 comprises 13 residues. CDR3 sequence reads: CSVESGAGETQYF.

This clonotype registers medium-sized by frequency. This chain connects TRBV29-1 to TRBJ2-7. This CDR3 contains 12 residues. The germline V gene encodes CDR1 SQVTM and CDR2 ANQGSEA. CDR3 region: CSVGSLDYEQYF.

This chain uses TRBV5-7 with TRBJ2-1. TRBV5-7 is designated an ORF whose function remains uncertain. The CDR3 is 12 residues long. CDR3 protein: CASSLLLIEQFF.

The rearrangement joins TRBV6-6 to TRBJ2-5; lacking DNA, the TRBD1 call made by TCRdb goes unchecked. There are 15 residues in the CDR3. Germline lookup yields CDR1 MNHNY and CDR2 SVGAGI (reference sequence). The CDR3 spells CASSLEEGRKETQYF.

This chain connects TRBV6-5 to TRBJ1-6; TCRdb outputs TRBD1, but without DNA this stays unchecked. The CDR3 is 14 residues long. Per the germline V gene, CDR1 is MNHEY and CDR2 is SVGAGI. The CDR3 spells CASSKQVLDSPLHF.

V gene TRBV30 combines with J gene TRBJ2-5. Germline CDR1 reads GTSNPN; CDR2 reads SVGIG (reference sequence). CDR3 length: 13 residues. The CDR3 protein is CAWSVEGLETQYF.

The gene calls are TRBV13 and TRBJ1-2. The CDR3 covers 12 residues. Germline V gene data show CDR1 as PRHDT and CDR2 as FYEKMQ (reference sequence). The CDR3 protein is CASSFEVAGYTF.

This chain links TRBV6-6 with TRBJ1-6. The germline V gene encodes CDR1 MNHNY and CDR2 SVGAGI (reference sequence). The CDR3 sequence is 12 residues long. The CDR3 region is CASSYERSPLHF.

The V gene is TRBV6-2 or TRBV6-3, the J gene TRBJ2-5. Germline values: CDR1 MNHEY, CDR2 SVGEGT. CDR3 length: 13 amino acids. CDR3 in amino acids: CASSPDIEETQYF.

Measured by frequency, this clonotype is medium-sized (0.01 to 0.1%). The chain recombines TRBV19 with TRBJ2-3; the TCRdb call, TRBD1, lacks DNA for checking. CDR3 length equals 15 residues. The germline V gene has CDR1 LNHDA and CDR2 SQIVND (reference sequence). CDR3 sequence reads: CATRPEGDAWDTQYF.

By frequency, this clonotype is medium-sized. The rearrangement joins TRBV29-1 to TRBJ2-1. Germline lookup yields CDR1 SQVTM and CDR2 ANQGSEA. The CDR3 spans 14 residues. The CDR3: CSVEWREPTNEQFF.

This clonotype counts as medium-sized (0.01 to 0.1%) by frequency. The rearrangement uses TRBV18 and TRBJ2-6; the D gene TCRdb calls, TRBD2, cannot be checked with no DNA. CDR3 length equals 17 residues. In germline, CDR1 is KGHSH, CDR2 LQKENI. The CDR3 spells CASSPLAGGSGANVLTF.

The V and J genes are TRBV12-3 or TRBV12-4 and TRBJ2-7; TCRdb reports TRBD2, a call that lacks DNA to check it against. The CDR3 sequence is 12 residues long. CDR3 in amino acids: CASSPGRPEQYF.

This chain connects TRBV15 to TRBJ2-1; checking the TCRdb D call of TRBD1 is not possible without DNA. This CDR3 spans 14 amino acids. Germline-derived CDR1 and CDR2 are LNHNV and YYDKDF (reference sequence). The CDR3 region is CATSRDYRGREQFF.

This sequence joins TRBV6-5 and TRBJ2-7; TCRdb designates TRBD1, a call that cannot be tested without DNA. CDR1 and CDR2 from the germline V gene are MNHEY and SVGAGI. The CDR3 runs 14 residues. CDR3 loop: CASSQTGLTYEQYF.

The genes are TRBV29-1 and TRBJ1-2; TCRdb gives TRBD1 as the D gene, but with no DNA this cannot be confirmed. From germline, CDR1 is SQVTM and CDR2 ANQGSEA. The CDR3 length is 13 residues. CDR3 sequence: CSVASSGARGYTF.

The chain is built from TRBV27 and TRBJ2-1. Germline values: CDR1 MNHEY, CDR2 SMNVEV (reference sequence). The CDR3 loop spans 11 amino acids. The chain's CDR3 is CASSPMGRLFF.

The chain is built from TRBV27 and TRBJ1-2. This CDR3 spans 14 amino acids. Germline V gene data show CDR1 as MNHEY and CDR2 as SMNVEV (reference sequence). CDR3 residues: CASSLGQWNYGYTF.